This TCR beta chain stems from a study of cytomegalovirus exposure and HLA in healthy donors. Use of 60 Vbeta and 13 Jbeta primers characterized the PCR. Sequencing was performed with immunoSEQ multiplex PCR; in TCRdb, only in-frame clones are kept and a portion is missing. The profile shows under 250,000 clones, around 79% of them singletons. About this clone itself: Its target is unknown.

Study observations and caveats: Most subjects had HLA-A and HLA-B alleles reportedly predicted accurately by TCR beta sequences. An apparent linkage of common viral pathogens to several of the most significant clusters emerged in a later analysis.

Healthy individuals who donated bone marrow served as the donors. This receptor was identified in a woman aged 25 to 45 in good health and CMV-seropositive. The sequenced sample consisted of PBMCs.

The CDR3 bases are TGTGCCTGGATTCCGGGGGTTAATGAGCAGTTCTTC. It translates to CAWIPGVNEQFF. This rearrangement joins TRBV30 to TRBJ2-1, with D perhaps TRBD2 (6 bases). CDR1 and CDR2 (germline): GTSNPN, SVGIG (reference sequence). Trimming pared 4 bases from V and 7 bases from J, leaving 11 bases between. The CDR3 covers 12 residues. Variable domain in full (rest from reference TRBV30 and TRBJ2-1): SQTIHQWPATLVQPVGSPLSLECTVEGTSNPNLYWYRQAAGRGLQLLFYSVGIGQISSEVPQNLSASRPQDRQFILSSKKLLLSDSGFYLCAWIPGVNEQFFGPGTRLTVL.